This T cell receptor beta chain is drawn from a study of PD-L1 blockade in urothelial cancer. Background on the study: Researchers looked at the blood 3 weeks (second dose) and 6 weeks after treatment began.

This sample's time point: pretreatment peripheral blood. V trimming: 4 bases; J trimming: 1 base; junction bases outside the gene matches: 13. Germline CDR1 is SGHRS and CDR2 is YFSETQ. The CDR3 has 20 amino acids. PCRs were each spiked with synthetic TCR analog templates. This table comes from immunoSEQ multiplex PCR, and its TCRdb copy is limited to in-frame clones, with some not included. Of about 53,000 clones in the sample, roughly 85% were seen once. The receptor was isolated from a woman aged 60-75 years with urothelial cancer. The material was PBMCs, obtained around atezolizumab (anti-PD-L1) treatment. This chain joins TRBV5-1 and TRBJ2-3; 15 nucleotides align to TRBD2. The CDR3 nucleotides read TGCGCCAGCAGCATGATTCCGGGACTAGCGGGGGGCGTGGGCACAGATACGCAGTATTTT. It translates to CASSMIPGLAGGVGTDTQYF. The entire variable domain, with the rest obtained from reference TRBV5-1 and TRBJ2-3, is as follows: KAGVTQTPRYLIKTRGQQVTLSCSPISGHRSVSWYQQTPGQGLQFLFEYFSETQRNKGNFPGRFSGRQFSNSRSEMNVSTLELGDSALYLCASSMIPGLAGGVGTDTQYFGPGTRLTVL.